Listed below are T cell receptor beta chains from one sample, sequenced in a study of OX40 agonist ivuxolimab in advanced cancers. This table comes from immunoSEQ multiplex PCR, and its TCRdb copy is limited to in-frame clones, with some not included. Among 45,000 to 65,000 clones, about nine tenths were seen once, and the ten largest hold 5.5% to 8%. This specimen consisted of CD4+ or CD8+ T cells sorted from blood, obtained in a trial of the OX40 agonist ivuxolimab. These TCRs come from an adult with an advanced solid tumor such as melanoma, head and neck, liver or kidney cancer. The CDR3 runs from the conserved cysteine through the conserved F or W. The order of the fields is V gene, clone size, J gene, D gene, CDR3 DNA, CDR3 protein. D genes are given only for firm matches. Only some rows state a clone size, as once, few, many or a class for expanded clones.

TRBV7-9,.,TRBJ2-7,.,TGTGCCAGCAGCCCCAGCCTACCCAGCTCCTACGAGCAGTACTTC,CASSPSLPSSYEQYF
TRBV19,.,TRBJ1-2,.,TGTGCCAGTAGCCGACAGATGGACTATGGCTACACCTTC,CASSRQMDYGYTF
TRBV10-3,once,TRBJ1-1,TRBD1,TGTGCCATCAGTGAATCTCCCTTGGACAGGGTTGCGGCTTTCTTT,CAISESPLDRVAAFF
TRBV6-6,once,TRBJ2-7,TRBD1,TGTGCCAGCAGTCAGAGACCGGGACAGGGGAACTACGAGCAGTACTTC,CASSQRPGQGNYEQYF
TRBV5-1,.,TRBJ1-2,.,TGCGCCAGCAGCTCCATTACTCCGGGACAAGGGATCACCTTC,CASSSITPGQGITF
TRBV6-5,few,TRBJ1-2,.,TGTGCCACCTATAGGGGGGACGGCGTCTGGGGCTACACCTTC,CATYRGDGVWGYTF
TRBV2,.,TRBJ1-2,.,TGTGCCAGCAGTACCATGGACAGAGGCTATGGCTACACCTTC,CASSTMDRGYGYTF
TRBV9,once,TRBJ2-1,TRBD2,TGTGCCAGCAGCGTAGGGCCTAGCGGGCCGTCCAATGAGCAGTTCTTC,CASSVGPSGPSNEQFF
TRBV28,.,TRBJ1-3,.,TGTGCCGTACAGGGACTCTCTGGAAACACCATATATTTT,CAVQGLSGNTIYF
TRBV5-1,.,TRBJ1-4,.,TGCGCCAGCAGCCTGGCCGGGGAACTGTTTTTT,CASSLAGELFF
TRBV18,.,TRBJ2-7,TRBD2,TGTGCCAGCTCACGGGGGATACTAGCGGGAGGGCCGGGAGAGCAGTACTTC,CASSRGILAGGPGEQYF
TRBV29-1,once,TRBJ2-6,.,TGCAGCGTCGCTCGGGGATCCGGGGCCAACGTCCTGACTTTC,CSVARGSGANVLTF